The next 24 T cell receptor beta chains were all read from a single sample in a study of blood T cells in healthy people across ages (dated by TCRdb to the mid-2010s). Library preparation was by 5' RACE. A second roughly 6 to 12 cycle PCR used a sample-barcoded 5' primer and a J-beta primer mix. TCRdb reprocessing: public reads trimmed at Q25 with fastp, clones called with MiXCR, in-frame beta chains kept. Records with the same CDR3 protein are collapsed into one entry carrying the most frequent genes and DNA. The sample table records 1,800,000 or so distinct CDR3 sequences; about two fifths of these occur just once. Roughly 24% of the sample comes from the top ten. The sequenced material came from blood. These receptors all stem from a human donor in good health.

The chain is built from TRBV20-1 and TRBJ2-5, with 8 bases that match TRBD1. The end of the DNA aligns better with TRBJ2-7, so the J call may be wrong. The CDR3 length is 14 residues. CDR1 and CDR2 (germline): DFQATT, SNEGSKA (reference sequence). CDR3 DNA: TGCAGTACTAAAGACAGGGGTCGGATCTACGAGCAGTACTTC. Translating gives CSTKDRGRIYEQYF.

V is TRBV27 and J is TRBJ2-3; D may correspond to TRBD1 or TRBD2 (6 bases each). V gave up 1 base and J gave up 5 bases, with 10 bases separating them. The V gene's germline CDR1 is MNHEY and CDR2 SMNVEV (reference sequence). This CDR3 is built from 14 residues. The CDR3 reads CASSLLGGVDTQYF. CDR3 sequence (DNA): TGTGCCAGCAGTTTATTGGGGGGCGTAGATACGCAGTATTTT.

J is TRBJ1-2 and V is TRBV15; maybe TRBD1 (5 bases). Germline V gene data show CDR1 as LNHNV and CDR2 as YYDKDF (reference sequence). Trimming cost V 5 bases and J 5 bases, with 18 bases left between them. The CDR3 consists of 15 residues. CDR3 amino acids: CATSSPRGGGYGYTF. CDR3 nucleotide sequence: TGTGCCACCAGCTCCCCCCGGGGGGGAGGATATGGCTACACCTTC.

This clonotype was seen a few times. The chain has TRBV20-1 and TRBJ2-7, with 7 bases lining up with TRBD1. The V gene's germline CDR1 is DFQATT and CDR2 SNEGSKA (reference sequence). The V gene end was trimmed by 0 bases and the J gene end by 6 bases; junction bases not matched to a gene: 8. The CDR3 extends over 14 amino acids. The CDR3 bases are TGCAGTGCTAGAGATTGGGCAGGGGGAACCGAGCAGTACTTC. It translates to CSARDWAGGTEQYF.

This sequence joins TRBV15 and TRBJ1-1, with no clear D. V was clipped by 0 bases and J by 4 bases, with 24 bases between them. Per the germline V gene, CDR1 is LNHNV and CDR2 is YYDKDF (reference sequence). The CDR3 contains 19 residues. The CDR3 here is CATSRDMKEFWEEATEAFF. CDR3 coding DNA: TGTGCCACCAGCAGAGATATGAAGGAGTTTTGGGAGGAGGCCACTGAAGCTTTCTTT. The full variable domain, with the rest looked up from reference TRBV15 and TRBJ1-1, is DAMVIQNPRYQVTQFGKPVTLSCSQTLNHNVMYWYQQKSSQAPKLLFHYYDKDFNNEADTPDNFQSRRPNTSFCFLDIRSPGLGDTAMYLCATSRDMKEFWEEATEAFFGQGTRLTVV.

This clonotype was seen more than once but under ten times. The chain links TRBV6-2 or TRBV6-3 to TRBJ2-4, with D possibly TRBD2 on 6 matching bases. Germline CDR1 is MNHEY and CDR2 is SVGEGT. V was clipped by 2 bases and J by 13 bases, with 21 bases between them. The CDR3 loop spans 15 amino acids. The CDR3 DNA reads TGTGCCAGCAGTTACCATGGGGCATCGGACTACGGGCAGTACTTC. This encodes CASSYHGASDYGQYF.

Concerning this clonotype: A read error may explain this, as a much larger clone is one base away. The chain couples TRBV29-1 to TRBJ2-4, with 7 bases aligning to TRBD2. The CDR3 is 13 amino acids. Germline V lookup: CDR1 SQVTM, CDR2 ANQGSEA. The CDR3 here is CSVRGGGDYEQHF. The CDR3 region has the DNA TGCAGCGTAAGGGGCGGGGGTGACTACGAGCAGCACTTC.

Here the CDR3 DNA reads TGTGCCATCAGTGACGGCAGGGTCCTCTACGAGCAGTACTTC. It codes for CAISDGRVLYEQYF. This chain connects TRBV10-3 to TRBJ2-7, with D perhaps matching TRBD1 (5 bases). Per the germline V gene, CDR1 is ENHRY and CDR2 is SYGVKD. Trimming shortened V by 3 bases and J by 3 bases, and 12 bases separated the two germline ends. The CDR3 has 14 amino acids.

This clonotype was detected a few times. This chain uses TRBV9 with TRBJ2-7; TRBD1 is a possible D gene (6 bases). Deletions cut 2 bases from V and 0 bases from J, with 9 bases between. The CDR3 has 14 residues. CDR1 SGDLS and CDR2 YYNGEE come from the germline V gene. DNA for the CDR3: TGTGCCAGCAGCGTTGGGACACTCTCCTACGAGCAGTACTTC. It translates to CASSVGTLSYEQYF.

This clonotype was picked up a small number of times. V is TRBV12-3 or TRBV12-4 and J is TRBJ2-7, with TRBD2 matching over 14 bases. The CDR3 loop spans 17 amino acids. J was trimmed by 1 base and V by 5 bases; bases with no gene match: 7. The CDR3 spells CASSTTGLAGESYEQYF. The DNA of the CDR3 is TGTGCCAGCAGTACCACGGGACTAGCGGGGGAATCCTACGAGCAGTACTTC.

This clonotype was seen ten or more times. The V call is TRBV6-5, the J call TRBJ2-4, with D possibly TRBD1 on 6 matching bases. The V and J ends lost 5 bases and 2 bases respectively, with 7 bases between them. The CDR3 covers 13 residues. Germline V gene data show CDR1 as MNHEY and CDR2 as SVGAGI. The CDR3 sequence: CASSQGTKNIQYF. CDR3 sequence (DNA): TGTGCCAGCAGTCAGGGGACCAAAAACATTCAGTACTTC.

This clonotype appeared a few times. The chain uses TRBV11-2 and TRBJ2-5, with D tentatively TRBD1 (6 bases). Germline values: CDR1 SGHAT, CDR2 FQNNGV. The CDR3 length is 13 residues. Trimming removed 5 bases at V and 11 bases at J, with 18 bases between. Here the CDR3 DNA reads TGTGCCAGCAGCCTAGGAGTACACCAGGGGCAGTACTTC. This translates into CASSLGVHQGQYF.

V and J are TRBV7-9 and TRBJ2-1; 8 positions match TRBD1. CDR3 size: 17 residues. Germline CDR1 is SEHNR and CDR2 is FQNEAQ (reference sequence). Trimming cost V 4 bases and J 8 bases; bases outside gene matches: 16. The CDR3 region is CASSSMPGTGTHHEQFF. The CDR3 nucleotides are TGTGCCAGCAGCTCAATGCCCGGGACAGGTACCCATCATGAGCAGTTCTTC.

The chain uses TRBV6-5 and TRBJ1-4; no reliable D call. The CDR3 length is 18 residues. Germline assignment: CDR1 MNHEY and CDR2 SVGAGI. Trimming stripped 0 bases from V and 0 bases from J, with 14 bases between. CDR3 sequence: CASSYSPLTLTTNEKLFF. The CDR3 DNA reads as TGTGCCAGCAGTTACTCGCCACTTACCCTCACAACTAATGAAAAACTGTTTTTT.

This clonotype showed up just a few times. CDR3 nucleotides: TGTGCCAGCTCACAGAGGACGGACACCTACGAGCAGTACTTC. Amino acids: CASSQRTDTYEQYF. The chain is built from TRBV18 and TRBJ2-7; a possible D gene is TRBD1 (5 bases). The V end lost 4 bases, the J end lost 2 bases, and 12 bases lay between the germline ends. The CDR3 length is 14 residues. The germline V gene encodes CDR1 KGHSH and CDR2 LQKENI. Based on the CDR3 plus reference TRBV18 and TRBJ2-7, the full variable domain is NAGVMQNPRHLVRRRGQEARLRCSPMKGHSHVYWYRQLPEEGLKFMVYLQKENIIDESGMPKERFSAEFPKEGPSILRIQQVVRGDSAAYFCASSQRTDTYEQYFGPGTRLTVT.

This clonotype was observed a handful of times. CDR3: CASSLLFNTEAFF. For the CDR3, the DNA is TGCGCCAGCAGCCTTCTTTTCAACACTGAAGCTTTCTTT. This chain joins TRBV5-1 and TRBJ1-1; D is undetermined. The V and J ends lost 4 bases and 2 bases respectively, with 9 bases between them. The CDR3 length is 13 residues. Germline values: CDR1 SGHRS, CDR2 YFSETQ.

The rearrangement uses TRBV5-6 and TRBJ2-7, with 10 positions matching TRBD2. J was trimmed by 2 bases and V by 3 bases; bases with no gene match: 11. CDR1 SGHDT and CDR2 YYEEEE come from the germline V gene. The CDR3 is 17 residues long. CDR3 amino acids: CASSYTSGTSEAYEQYF. The CDR3 bases are TGTGCCAGCAGCTACACCTCCGGGACTAGCGAAGCCTACGAGCAGTACTTC.

Of note for this clonotype: Its ends do not fully match the called genes, so a read error is possible. V is TRBV7-9 and J is TRBJ1-2, with 7 bases that match TRBD1. Germline values: CDR1 SEHNR, CDR2 FQNEAQ (reference sequence). The length of the CDR3 is 15 residues. The chain's CDR3 is CTSSAAGQPDYGYTF. The CDR3 DNA reads TGTACCAGCAGCGCCGCGGGACAGCCAGACTATGGCTACACCTTC.

The chain is built from TRBV20-1 and TRBJ2-7; D is uncertain. Germline V CDR1 and CDR2: DFQATT, SNEGSKA (reference sequence). The V and J ends lost 2 bases and 1 base respectively, with 6 bases between them. CDR3 size: 12 residues. CDR3 in amino acids: CSARSPSYEQYF. Here the CDR3 DNA reads TGCAGTGCTAGATCTCCATCCTACGAGCAGTACTTC.

This clonotype has only a few counts. This chain links TRBV20-1 with TRBJ2-4; D is possibly TRBD1 or TRBD2 (7 bases each). This CDR3 spans 17 amino acids. V lost 6 bases, J lost 0 bases, and 21 bases lay in between. The germline V gene has CDR1 DFQATT and CDR2 SNEGSKA (reference sequence). The CDR3 loop is CSASRGGAVLAKNIQYF. The CDR3 coding sequence is TGCAGTGCCTCCAGGGGGGGCGCGGTTCTAGCCAAAAACATTCAGTACTTC.

This clonotype was counted once. The chain employs TRBV11-2 and TRBJ2-1, with D hard to call. The V end was cut by 2 bases, the J end by 9 bases, with 11 bases between. The germline CDR1 and CDR2 sequences are SGHAT and FQNNGV. CDR3 length: 13 residues. The CDR3 is CASSLISPGEQFF. The CDR3 DNA follows: TGTGCCAGCAGCTTAATCTCTCCGGGTGAGCAGTTCTTC.

The chain is built from TRBV7-2 and TRBJ1-6, with 9 bases matching TRBD1. Germline V gives CDR1 SGHTA, CDR2 FQGNSA. This CDR3 contains 17 residues. Trimming at V came to 6 bases and at J to 7 bases, leaving 13 bases not matched to a gene. DNA of the CDR3: TGTGCCAGCAGAAGCCTTAGACAGGGGGTTCGCAATTCACCCCTCCACTTT. Translation: CASRSLRQGVRNSPLHF. Drawing the rest from reference TRBV7-2 and TRBJ1-6, the complete variable domain is GAGVSQSPSNKVTEKGKDVELRCDPISGHTALYWYRQSLGQGLEFLIYFQGNSAPDKSGLPSDRFSAERTGGSVSTLTIQRTQQEDSAVYLCASRSLRQGVRNSPLHFGNGTRLTVT.

This sequence joins TRBV2 and TRBJ2-4; TRBD2 matches at 10 bases. CDR1 and CDR2 (germline): SNHLY, FYNNEI. This CDR3 has 14 amino acids. V was clipped by 4 bases and J by 8 bases; unmatched bases: 5. The CDR3 reads CASSVASGGYIQYF. The DNA for the CDR3 is TGTGCCAGCAGTGTGGCTAGCGGGGGTTACATTCAGTACTTC.

The chain has TRBV5-1 and TRBJ2-5; a possible D gene is TRBD2 (5 bases). With the DNA end fitting TRBJ2-7 better, the J assignment may be wrong. The CDR3 length is 16 residues. The V gene's germline CDR1 is SGHRS and CDR2 YFSETQ. The CDR3 protein is CASSPGLSFSNYEQYF. DNA of the CDR3: TGCGCCAGCAGCCCAGGACTGAGTTTTTCCAACTACGAGCAGTACTTC.